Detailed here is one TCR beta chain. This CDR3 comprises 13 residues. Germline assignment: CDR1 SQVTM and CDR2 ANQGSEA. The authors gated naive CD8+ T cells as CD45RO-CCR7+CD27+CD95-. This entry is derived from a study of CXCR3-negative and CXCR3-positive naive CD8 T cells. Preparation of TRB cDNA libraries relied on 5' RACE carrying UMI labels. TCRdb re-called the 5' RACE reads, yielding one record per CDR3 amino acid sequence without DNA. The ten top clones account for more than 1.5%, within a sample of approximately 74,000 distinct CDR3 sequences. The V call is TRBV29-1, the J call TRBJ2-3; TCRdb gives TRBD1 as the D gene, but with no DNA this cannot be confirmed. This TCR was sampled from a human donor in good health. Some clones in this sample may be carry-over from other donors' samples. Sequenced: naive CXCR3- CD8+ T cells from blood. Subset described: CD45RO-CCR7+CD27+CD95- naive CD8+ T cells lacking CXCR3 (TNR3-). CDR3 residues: CSVGQGGTDTQYF.